The T cell receptor beta chain under discussion was sequenced for a study of response to subunit inactivated influenza vaccine. The CDR3 loop spans 15 amino acids. With 5 bases removed from V and 5 bases from J, the gap between germline ends came to 15 bases. Germline loops: CDR1 SEHNR, CDR2 FQNEAQ (reference sequence). TCRdb analysed the RT-PCR reads with MiXCR anew, one entry per CDR3 protein. The sample carries 150,000 to 200,000 distinct CDR3 sequences, approximately 12% recorded once. The sample also formed part of further work on T cells expressing NK-cell markers. That paper states: Libraries used 5'RACE template switching adding universal primer site and UMIs. Source material for TCR beta repertoires consisted of sorted CD3+CD56+NKG2C+, CD3+CD56+NKG2C- and CD3+CD56-NKG2C+ T cells. Within several experiments, an anti-gamma-delta TCR antibody kept the sorting limited to alpha-beta TCR T cells. Also leading the CD3+CD56-NKG2C+ fraction in a handful of donors were these clonotypes.

The sequence came from a man aged 50-60 years who received an inactivated influenza vaccine. The V and J genes are TRBV7-9 and TRBJ2-2; D remains ambiguous. The specimen was CD8+ T cells sorted from PBMCs, collected 11 to 12 days after vaccination. The CDR3 loop is CASSPTGPFTGELFF. DNA for the CDR3: TGTGCCAGCAGCCCTACCGGGCCCTTTACCGGGGAGCTGTTTTTT.